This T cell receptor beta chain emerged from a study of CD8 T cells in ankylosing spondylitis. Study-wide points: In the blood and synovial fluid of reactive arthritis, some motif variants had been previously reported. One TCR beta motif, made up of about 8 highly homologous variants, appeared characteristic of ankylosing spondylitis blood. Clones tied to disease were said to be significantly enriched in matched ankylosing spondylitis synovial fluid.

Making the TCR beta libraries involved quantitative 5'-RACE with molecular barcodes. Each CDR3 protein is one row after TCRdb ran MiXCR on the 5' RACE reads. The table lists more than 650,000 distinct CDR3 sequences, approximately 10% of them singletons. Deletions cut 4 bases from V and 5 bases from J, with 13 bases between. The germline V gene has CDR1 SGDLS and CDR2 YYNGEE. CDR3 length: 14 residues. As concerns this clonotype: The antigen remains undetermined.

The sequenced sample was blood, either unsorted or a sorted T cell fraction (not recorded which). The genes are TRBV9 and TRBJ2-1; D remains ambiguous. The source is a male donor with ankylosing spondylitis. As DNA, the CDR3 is TGTGCCAGCAGCCTACACTTTGAGGACAATGAGCAGTTCTTC. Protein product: CASSLHFEDNEQFF.